The T cell receptor (beta chain) under discussion was sequenced for a study of post-analysis software for immune sequencing data. Unique molecular identifiers were built into the TCR beta cDNA libraries. TCRdb used MiXCR to reprocess the PCR reads, holding one entry per CDR3 protein. The sample yields 430,000 or so distinct CDR3 sequences, roughly 38% seen once. Study-wide results and limits: Five TRBV segments occurring more often in patients than controls included TRBV5-6, TRBV5-1 and TRBV20-1.

To note about this clonotype: What it binds is not known.

V lost 2 bases and J 1 base, leaving 8 bases between the germline ends. Germline CDR1 reads SGHTA; CDR2 reads FQGNSA. The CDR3 sequence is 15 residues long. The sequence derives from a girl aged 2 to 10 with multiple sclerosis. Sample: blood. The chain couples TRBV7-2 to TRBJ2-2; D gene ambiguous. Here the CDR3 reads CASSLMGLNTGELFF. For the CDR3, the DNA is TGTGCCAGCAGCTTAATGGGGTTGAACACCGGGGAGCTGTTTTTT.